This TCR beta chain came from a study of OX40 agonist ivuxolimab in advanced cancers. V lost 2 bases and J lost 9, with 17 bases in between. This CDR3 is built from 16 residues. Germline V lookup: CDR1 SEHNR, CDR2 FQNEAQ (reference sequence). The table came from immunoSEQ multiplex PCR; TCRdb's copy has only in-frame clones and leaves some out. In the table there are 40,000 or so clones, 60% to 80% of which are singletons. The V and J genes are TRBV7-9 and TRBJ1-6; a possible D gene is TRBD1 (5 bases). Here the sequenced sample was CD4+ or CD8+ T cells sorted from blood, taken in a trial of the OX40 agonist ivuxolimab. The TCR comes from an adult with an advanced solid tumor such as melanoma, head and neck, liver or kidney cancer. Here the CDR3 reads CASSLLEGPRGSPLHF. Written as DNA, the CDR3 is TGTGCCAGCAGCTTATTAGAGGGGCCTAGGGGTTCACCCCTCCACTTT.